This T cell receptor beta chain comes out of a study of identical twins. General study points: The degree of excess twin sharing was weaker in beta out-of-frame sequences. Invariant T cells like MAIT and iNKT could partly confound the zero-insertion analyses. Abundant cord blood beta clonotypes carried fewer insertions; memory repertoires showed none. Findings depended on cross-sectional statistics rather than tracking the same donors.

The CDR3 has 14 amino acids. Per the germline V gene, CDR1 is SGHVS and CDR2 is FQNEAQ. Trimming stripped 0 bases from V and 3 bases from J, with 9 bases between. To note about this clonotype: Its antigen is currently unknown.

TCRdb ran MiXCR on the 5' RACE reads and lists one entry per CDR3 protein. The sample lists 1.5 million to 2 million distinct CDR3 sequences, roughly a third seen once, with less than 0.35% in the top ten. The sample taken for sequencing was cord blood. This TCR derives from a newborn girl in good health. The chain couples TRBV7-8 to TRBJ2-7, with D possibly being TRBD1 (5 bases). CDR3 protein: CASSLAGHGYEQYF. The CDR3 DNA is TGTGCCAGCAGCTTAGCGGGGCACGGCTACGAGCAGTACTTC.